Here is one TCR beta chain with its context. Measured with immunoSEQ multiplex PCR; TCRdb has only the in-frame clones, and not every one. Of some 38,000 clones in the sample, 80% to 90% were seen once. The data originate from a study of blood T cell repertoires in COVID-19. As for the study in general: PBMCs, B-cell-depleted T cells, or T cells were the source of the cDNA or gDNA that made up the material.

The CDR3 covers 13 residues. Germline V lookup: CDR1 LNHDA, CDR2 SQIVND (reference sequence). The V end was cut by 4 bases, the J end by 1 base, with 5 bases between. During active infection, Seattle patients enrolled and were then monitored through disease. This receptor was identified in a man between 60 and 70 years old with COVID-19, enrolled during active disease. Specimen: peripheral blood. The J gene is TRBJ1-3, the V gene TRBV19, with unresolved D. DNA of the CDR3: TGTGCCAGTAGTAGGAGTTCTGGAAACACCATATATTTT. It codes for CASSRSSGNTIYF.